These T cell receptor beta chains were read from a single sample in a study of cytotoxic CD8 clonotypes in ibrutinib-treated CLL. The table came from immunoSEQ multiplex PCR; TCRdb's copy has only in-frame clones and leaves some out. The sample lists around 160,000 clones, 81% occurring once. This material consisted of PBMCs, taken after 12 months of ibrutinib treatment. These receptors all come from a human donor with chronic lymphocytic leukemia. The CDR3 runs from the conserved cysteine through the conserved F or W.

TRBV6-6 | CASLRFSRDEQFF
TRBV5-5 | CASSLEDRSVWYEQYF
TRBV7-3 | CASGTGHNSPLHF
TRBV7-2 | CASSFSALPNRGGYTF
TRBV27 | CARSDRRPLHF
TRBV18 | CASSPPQAGNTGELFF
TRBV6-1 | CASRPFWGAGELFF
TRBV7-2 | CASSTKRRRATPSADTQYF
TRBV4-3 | CASSMLTSQSRANVLTF
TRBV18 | CASSPPVGGPDTQYF
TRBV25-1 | CASSSGGGRYGYTF
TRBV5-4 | CASSPQGSTEAFF
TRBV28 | CASLRGSPYNYGYTF
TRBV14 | CASSPRVAGELFF
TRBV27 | CASRLGDRDNLQYF
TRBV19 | CASRRGTGGSGANVLTF
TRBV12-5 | CASGLGLAGGPGELFF
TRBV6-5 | CASSYSPSGDNSPLHF
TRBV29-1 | CSVVARGTGAVTGELFF
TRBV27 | CASSHTSGAYNEQFF
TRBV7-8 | CASSLRTYGGLAGGPPQYF
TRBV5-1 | CASSLVAGGSYEQYF
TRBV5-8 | CASSSRGLARTSYGYTF
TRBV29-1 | CSVGSSYNEQFF
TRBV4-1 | CASSQVFGLQETQYF
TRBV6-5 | CASSYGGVDEKLFF
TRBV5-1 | CASSFSSGRAETQYF
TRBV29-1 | CSVERGSAVNYGYTF
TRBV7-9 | CASSLGAGASYEQYF
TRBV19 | CASSSPRPASSYNEQFF
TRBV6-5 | CASSYGQGLKTQYF
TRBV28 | CASIRGGPYGYTF
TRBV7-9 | CASSQVVGGELFF
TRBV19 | CASSIVQGTYGYTF
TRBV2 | CASSDGSNYGYTF
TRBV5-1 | CASSLVEGNTGELFF
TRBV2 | CASSVSGGKTQYF
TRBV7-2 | CASSFRLSGRTGELFF
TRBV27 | CASSRQGASTDTQYF
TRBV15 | CATALGQLSGANVLTF
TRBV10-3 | CATSRGLDSSYNEQFF
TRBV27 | CASSLSRGREKLFF